This T cell receptor (beta chain) was observed in a study of cytomegalovirus exposure and HLA in healthy donors. In the study overall: Unique TCRs numbering around 80 million, obtained from HLA-typed donors, made up an early data release. Study outcomes and limitations: Confirmation was obtained in vitro that three CMV-associated chains are specific for CMV antigens. It emerged from a later analysis that several of the most significant clusters appeared to be linked to common viral pathogens. Differences between HLA loci emerged in a later analysis of TCR association rates, with DRB1 most and HLA-C fewest.

Trimming pared 9 bases from V and 5 bases from J, leaving 20 bases between. In germline, CDR1 is WSHSY, CDR2 SAAADI. CDR3 length: 14 amino acids. This clone has a handful of counts. The antigen is undetermined. Vbeta (60) and Jbeta (13) primers were used in the PCR. The data were produced by immunoSEQ multiplex PCR, yet TCRdb's version contains in-frame clones alone and is incomplete. The data show some 150,000 clones, roughly 80% seen once. Sample: PBMCs. This receptor was obtained from a woman aged 40 to 49 in good health and CMV-seronegative. The chain uses TRBV10-2 and TRBJ2-7; D possibly corresponds to TRBD2 (5 bases). The CDR3 nucleotides are TGCGCCAGTAGAACCCTCGGCCCCGGGAACGAGCAGTACTTC. It encodes CASRTLGPGNEQYF.